The TCR beta chain described here comes from a study of blood T cell repertoires in COVID-19. As for the study in general: Specimens from acute and convalescent COVID-19 originated in the United States, Italy and Spain. In each case, the material was cDNA or gDNA derived from T cells, B-cell-depleted T cells, or PBMCs.

Per the authors' pipeline: Nucleated cell number was recorded as an estimate derived from reference gene primer amplification. Profiling relied on immunoSEQ multiplex PCR, and the TCRdb table lists in-frame clones only, not all of them. The D gene and trimming were derived from the DNA, and the V and J assignments and clone size from that table. In the table there are 200,000 to 300,000 clones, 65% to 90% of which are singletons. The CDR3 loop spans 15 amino acids. Germline CDR1 and CDR2: PRHDT and FYEKMQ (reference sequence). V gave up 0 bases and J gave up 7 bases, with 15 bases separating them. The sequence came from a young man with active or convalescent COVID-19. The sequenced material came from peripheral blood. The rearrangement links TRBV13 to TRBJ1-1, with D uncertain. This CDR3 is CASSLGHPRSSEAFF. CDR3 coding DNA: TGTGCCAGCAGCTTAGGTCATCCTAGGAGTAGTGAAGCTTTCTTT.